Sequencing of this T cell receptor (beta chain) was carried out in a study of blood T cell repertoires in COVID-19. Whole-study context: Samples came from the United States, Italy and Spain, spanning acute and convalescent COVID-19. T cells, B-cell-depleted T cells, or PBMCs supplied cDNA or gDNA.

The CDR3 totals 14 residues. CDR1 is SGHNT and CDR2 is YYREEE in the germline V gene (reference sequence). V was clipped by 0 bases and J by 5 bases; unmatched bases: 3. Participant age was roughly 18 to 95 years, and participants resided in roughly 25 US areas. In the original analysis: Quantification of nucleated cells was approximated via reference gene primer amplification. The assay was immunoSEQ multiplex PCR, and TCRdb's table has in-frame clones only and misses some. V, J and clone size reflect that table, while D and trimming were determined from the DNA. The sample includes about 190,000 clones, approximately 84% seen only once; the top ten take approximately 3%.

The chain employs TRBV5-4 and TRBJ1-2; the match to TRBD1 covers 8 bases. This clonotype originated in a woman in her twenties or thirties who had recovered from COVID-19. The specimen was PBMCs or T cells enriched from blood (not recorded which). The CDR3 sequence is CASSLAQGDYGYTF. CDR3 DNA sequence: TGTGCCAGCAGCTTGGCACAGGGGGATTATGGCTACACCTTC.